This T cell receptor (beta chain) was observed in a study of blood T cells in healthy people across ages. Primers used in a second PCR of about 7 to 11 cycles were a sample-barcoded 5' primer and a J-beta primer mix. A single record per CDR3 protein comes from TCRdb applying MiXCR to the 5' RACE reads. The table records 800,000 to 950,000 distinct CDR3 sequences, 30% to 45% of them present only once. Trimming removed 2 bases from V and 4 bases from J, with 11 bases in between. From germline, CDR1 is MNHEY and CDR2 SVGEGT. This CDR3 is built from 14 residues. In its sample, this clonotype was seen many times.

Source material: blood. This TCR was sampled from a man aged 18 to 30 in good health. The chain joins TRBV6-2 or TRBV6-3 to TRBJ2-5; D remains ambiguous. CDR3 region: CASSYGSLRETQYF. The CDR3 DNA reads as TGTGCCAGCAGTTACGGTTCGCTTCGAGAGACCCAGTACTTC.